These T cell receptor beta chains were read from a single sample in a study of fetal regulatory T cell absence and autoimmunity. Profiled with immunoSEQ multiplex PCR; TCRdb holds only in-frame clones, not every one. The sample consists of around 100,000 clones, about two thirds of them appearing once. The sample was pancreas tissue. These receptors were collected from a male donor with IPEX syndrome. Each CDR3 is given with its conserved first and last residue. D genes are given only for firm matches. The size of a clone is reported for some rows only, either as once, few or many, or as a class for expanded clones.

v_call	clone_size	d_call	j_call	cdr3_aa	cdr3_nt
TRBV5-1	.	TRBD2	TRBJ2-7	CASSPQRPSGNEQYF	TGCGCCAGCAGCCCCCAGAGGCCTAGCGGGAACGAGCAGTACTTC
TRBV11-2	.	TRBD2	TRBJ2-3	CASSLVLAGLEDTQYF	TGTGCCAGCAGCTTAGTGCTAGCGGGGTTGGAGGATACGCAGTATTTT
TRBV7-6	.	.	TRBJ2-7	CASSSRTRPYEQYF	TGTGCCAGCAGCTCTCGGACAAGACCCTACGAGCAGTACTTC
TRBV4-1	.	.	TRBJ1-5	CASSWGQGQPQHF	TGCGCCAGCAGCTGGGGGCAGGGTCAGCCCCAGCATTTT
TRBV9	.	TRBD1	TRBJ2-2	CASSVGTRGRSGELFF	TGTGCCAGCAGCGTAGGCACGAGGGGGCGGTCCGGGGAGCTGTTTTTT
TRBV2	.	.	TRBJ2-4	CASSDYRDGDIQYF	TGTGCCAGCAGTGATTATCGGGACGGGGACATTCAGTACTTC
TRBV9	few	.	TRBJ1-1	CASSVEASNTEAFF	TGTGCCAGCAGCGTAGAGGCCTCGAACACTGAAGCTTTCTTT
TRBV11-2	once	.	TRBJ1-4	CASSLAFREREKLFF	TGTGCCAGCAGCTTAGCTTTCCGGGAGAGGGAAAAACTGTTTTTT
TRBV27	.	.	TRBJ2-7	CASSFFGAREQYF	TGTGCCAGCAGTTTCTTCGGGGCGAGGGAGCAGTACTTC
TRBV5-6	few	TRBD1	TRBJ1-2	CASSSQGHGYTF	TGTGCCAGCAGCTCACAGGGGCATGGCTACACCTTC
TRBV4-1	.	TRBD1	TRBJ1-4	CASSRRTGGGEKLFF	TGCGCCAGCAGCCGCAGGACAGGGGGCGGTGAAAAACTGTTTTTT
TRBV7-2	few	.	TRBJ1-1	CASSFITGPFDNTEAFF	TGTGCCAGCAGCTTCATTACAGGTCCTTTTGATAACACTGAAGCTTTCTTT
TRBV6-5	.	.	TRBJ2-3	CASTGGTDTQYF	TGTGCCAGCACAGGGGGCACAGATACGCAGTATTTT
TRBV12-5	few	TRBD1	TRBJ1-6	CASGLVQGANSPLHF	TGTGCTAGTGGTTTGGTACAGGGGGCTAATTCACCCCTCCACTTT
TRBV6-6	.	.	TRBJ1-2	CASSYGGVLPYGYTF	TGTGCCAGCAGTTACGGTGGAGTTTTACCTTATGGCTACACCTTC
TRBV6-6	few	.	TRBJ1-2	CASSYSRANYGYTF	TGTGCCAGCAGTTACTCCAGGGCTAACTATGGCTACACCTTC
TRBV30	.	.	TRBJ2-3	CAWSVSAGSHTDTQYF	TGTGCCTGGAGTGTATCGGCGGGATCGCACACAGATACGCAGTATTTT
TRBV6-5	.	.	TRBJ2-5	CASSYWQANQETQYF	TGTGCCAGCAGTTATTGGCAGGCCAACCAAGAGACCCAGTACTTC
TRBV10-3	once	TRBD1	TRBJ1-1	CAISESDRVMNTEAFF	TGTGCCATCAGTGAGTCGGACAGGGTCATGAACACTGAAGCTTTCTTT
TRBV11-2	.	.	TRBJ2-1	CASSLAPTDEQFF	TGTGCCAGCAGCTTAGCCCCGACGGATGAGCAGTTCTTC
TRBV4-3	.	TRBD1	TRBJ2-1	CASSPRQGSVFDEQFF	TGCGCCAGCAGCCCACGACAGGGATCCGTGTTTGATGAGCAGTTCTTC
TRBV5-1	.	.	TRBJ1-6	CASSWRALSYNSPLHF	TGCGCCAGCAGCTGGCGGGCCCTCTCCTATAATTCACCCCTCCACTTT
TRBV5-6	.	.	TRBJ1-1	CASSLVRNTEAFF	TGTGCCAGCAGCTTGGTGAGGAACACTGAAGCTTTCTTT
TRBV2	.	.	TRBJ2-3	CASSGATDTQYF	TGTGCCAGCAGTGGGGCCACAGATACGCAGTATTTT
TRBV19	.	.	TRBJ1-6	CASSIRVSSYNSPLHF	TGTGCCAGTAGTATCAGGGTGAGCTCCTATAATTCACCCCTCCACTTT
TRBV6-5	few	.	TRBJ2-7	CASSYSMNLGGEQYF	TGTGCCAGCAGTTACTCGATGAATTTGGGGGGCGAGCAGTACTTC
TRBV5-1	.	TRBD1	TRBJ1-4	CASSLDRTGGNEKLFF	TGCGCCAGCAGCCTGGATAGGACAGGGGGCAATGAAAAACTGTTTTTT
TRBV5-1	.	.	TRBJ2-2	CASRQNTGELFF	TGCGCCAGCAGACAGAACACCGGGGAGCTGTTTTTT
TRBV27	.	TRBD1	TRBJ2-7	CASSPGQISYEQYF	TGTGCCAGCAGTCCGGGACAGATATCCTACGAGCAGTACTTC
TRBV7-9	few	.	TRBJ2-3	CASSLNFDTQYF	TGTGCCAGCAGCCTCAATTTCGATACGCAGTATTTT
TRBV7-9	.	.	TRBJ2-5	CASSLTGGRPWGETQYF	TGTGCCAGCAGCTTAACGGGGGGCCGCCCGTGGGGAGAGACCCAGTACTTC
TRBV7-9	.	TRBD1	TRBJ2-7	CASRGQGPSYEQYF	TGTGCCAGCAGGGGACAGGGACCCTCCTACGAGCAGTACTTC
TRBV4-1	.	.	TRBJ2-5	CASSQGDRETQYF	TGCGCCAGCAGCCAAGGCGACAGGGAGACCCAGTACTTC
TRBV28	.	.	TRBJ1-5	CASSLWTYSNQPQHF	TGTGCCAGCAGTTTATGGACATATAGCAATCAGCCCCAGCATTTT
TRBV6-6	.	TRBD1	TRBJ1-6	CASSYSSRGPNSPLHF	TGTGCCAGCAGTTACTCGTCGAGGGGGCCGAATTCACCCCTCCACTTT
TRBV1	once	.	TRBJ2-7	CTSSQDTGQGAQVPSYEQYF	TGCACCAGCAGCCAAGATACAGGGCAGGGGGCGCAGGTCCCCTCCTACGAGCAGTACTTC
TRBV6-6	.	TRBD2	TRBJ2-7	CASSYSRWTSGPEQYF	TGTGCCAGCAGTTACTCTAGGTGGACTAGCGGGCCCGAGCAGTACTTC
TRBV30	.	TRBD2	TRBJ2-5	CAWSVSGRTSGSVEETQYF	TGTGCCTGGAGTGTATCGGGGCGGACTAGCGGGAGTGTGGAAGAGACCCAGTACTTC
TRBV9	.	.	TRBJ2-1	CASSDSSYNEQFF	TGTGCCAGCAGCGATAGCTCCTACAATGAGCAGTTCTTC
TRBV9	.	.	TRBJ2-1	CASSVAQGEQFF	TGTGCCAGCAGCGTAGCTCAGGGTGAGCAGTTCTTC
TRBV30	.	TRBD2	TRBJ2-3	CAWMGLAGPRGTDTQYF	TGTGCCTGGATGGGGTTAGCGGGACCAAGGGGCACAGATACGCAGTATTTT
TRBV6-1	few	.	TRBJ1-3	CASSVGWGF	TGTGCCAGCAGTGTGGGGTGGGGTTTT
TRBV15	.	.	TRBJ1-1	CATSIQWGTEAFF	TGTGCCACCAGCATCCAATGGGGCACTGAAGCTTTCTTT
TRBV9	.	TRBD2	TRBJ2-6	CASSVAGSGGSGANVLTF	TGTGCCAGCAGCGTAGCCGGTTCGGGAGGTTCTGGGGCCAACGTCCTGACTTTC
TRBV7-9	few	.	TRBJ1-4	CASSPLRGGEKLFF	TGTGCCAGCAGCCCTCTGAGGGGAGGCGAAAAACTGTTTTTT
TRBV19	.	.	TRBJ2-5	CASSMSAGMKATQYF	TGTGCCAGTAGTATGTCTGCAGGTATGAAAGCGACCCAGTACTTC
TRBV11-2	.	TRBD1	TRBJ1-2	CASSFFGTGQANYGYTF	TGTGCCAGCAGCTTCTTCGGGACAGGCCAAGCTAACTATGGCTACACCTTC
TRBV4-1	few	.	TRBJ1-2	CASSRGATDYGYTF	TGCGCCAGCAGCCGTGGGGCCACAGACTATGGCTACACCTTC
TRBV4-3	once	TRBD2	TRBJ2-3	CASSPRLAGDRTDTQYF	TGCGCCAGCAGCCCCCGACTAGCGGGGGACCGCACAGATACGCAGTATTTT
TRBV5-6	.	TRBD1	TRBJ2-7	CASSLGGRNEQYF	TGTGCCAGCAGCCTAGGGGGCCGGAACGAGCAGTACTTC
TRBV7-6	.	TRBD1	TRBJ2-3	CASSPGQVTDTQYF	TGTGCCAGCAGTCCGGGACAGGTCACAGATACGCAGTATTTT
TRBV4-2	.	TRBD2	TRBJ2-5	CASSHGSASGCGTQYF	TGTGCCAGCAGCCATGGGTCGGCTAGCGGGTGTGGAACCCAGTACTTC
TRBV29-1	once	TRBD2	TRBJ2-5	CSVALTSGREETQYF	TGCAGCGTTGCCCTGACTAGCGGGAGGGAAGAGACCCAGTACTTC
TRBV6-5	.	.	TRBJ2-7	CASTRVRGTYEQYF	TGTGCCAGCACCAGAGTGAGGGGAACCTACGAGCAGTACTTC
TRBV6-1	.	.	TRBJ2-7	CASSGGTGYEQYF	TGTGCCAGCAGTGGGGGGACCGGATACGAGCAGTACTTC
TRBV7-9	few	TRBD1	TRBJ2-3	CASRARGDRGGTDTQYF	TGTGCCAGCAGAGCGCGAGGGGACAGGGGAGGCACAGATACGCAGTATTTT